A selection of T cell receptor beta chains follows, all from one sample in a study of control samples from healthy donors and cancer patients. Sequencing used immunoSEQ multiplex PCR; TCRdb keeps in-frame clones, though not all of them. The sample holds 210,000 or so clones; roughly nine tenths are singletons and the top ten take 1.5% to 2%. Specimen: blood. The receptors originated from a man aged 25-40 years in good health. CDR3s include the opening cysteine and the closing phenylalanine or tryptophan. Fields, in order: V gene, clone size, D gene, J gene, CDR3 protein, CDR3 DNA. A D gene is named only where the DNA matches it firmly. Rows may omit the clone size; those that give it use once, few, many or a size class.

>TRBV10-3|-|TRBD1|TRBJ2-5
CAISRTGAKGETQYF
TGTGCCATCAGTAGGACAGGGGCCAAGGGGGAGACCCAGTACTTC
>TRBV28|-|TRBD1|TRBJ1-5
CASSSGQHSNQPQHF
TGTGCCAGCAGTTCGGGACAGCATAGCAATCAGCCCCAGCATTTT
>TRBV29-1|-|TRBD2|TRBJ2-7
CSVESRGGSYEQYF
TGCAGCGTTGAATCGCGCGGGGGCTCCTACGAGCAGTACTTC
>TRBV7-9|-|-|TRBJ1-1
CASSPEQGMNTEAFF
TGTGCCAGCAGCCCTGAACAGGGTATGAACACTGAAGCTTTCTTT
>TRBV5-1|-|-|TRBJ1-4
CASSFGGGEKLFF
TGCGCCAGCAGCTTTGGGGGAGGGGAAAAACTGTTTTTT
>TRBV15|-|TRBD2|TRBJ2-1
CATSREEPSGGNEQFF
TGTGCCACCAGCAGAGAAGAGCCTAGCGGGGGTAATGAGCAGTTCTTC
>TRBV9|-|-|TRBJ1-4
CASSVVAGSGEKLFF
TGTGCCAGCAGCGTAGTTGCGGGGTCTGGTGAAAAACTGTTTTTT
>TRBV18|-|TRBD1|TRBJ1-2
CASSPDQLTGGNGYTF
TGTGCCAGCTCGCCCGACCAGTTAACAGGGGGAAATGGCTACACCTTC
>TRBV27|once|TRBD2|TRBJ2-3
CASSLVLAASTDTQYF
TGTGCCAGCAGTTTAGTCCTAGCGGCTAGCACAGATACGCAGTATTTT
>TRBV6-4|-|-|TRBJ1-5
CASSDSKSPRQAEDGGSNQPQHF
TGTGCCAGCAGTGACTCGAAGTCACCCCGACAGGCCGAGGACGGGGGTAGCAATCAGCCCCAGCATTTT
>TRBV15|-|-|TRBJ1-1
CATSRPDTANTEAFF
TGTGCCACCAGCAGACCAGATACAGCGAACACTGAAGCTTTCTTT
>TRBV5-4|few|-|TRBJ2-2
CASSSGAGELFF
TGTGCCAGCAGCTCAGGGGCCGGGGAGCTGTTTTTT
>TRBV9|-|-|TRBJ2-3
CASSVGGGASTDTQYF
TGTGCCAGCAGCGTAGGAGGGGGGGCTAGCACAGATACGCAGTATTTT
>TRBV29-1|-|TRBD1|TRBJ1-2
CSVEDRDSLYGYTF
TGCAGCGTTGAAGACAGGGACAGCCTCTATGGCTACACCTTC
>TRBV5-5|-|-|TRBJ1-2
CASSLDVRLGGYTF
TGTGCCAGCAGCTTGGATGTCCGGCTCGGCGGCTACACCTTC
>TRBV7-2|-|-|TRBJ2-7
CASSFRDHSYEQYF
TGTGCCAGCAGCTTCCGGGACCACTCCTACGAGCAGTACTTC
>TRBV7-9|-|TRBD1|TRBJ2-2
CASSQGEYTGELFF
TGTGCCAGCAGCCAGGGGGAGTACACCGGGGAGCTGTTTTTT
>TRBV27|-|-|TRBJ2-1
CASSFGTSNEQFF
TGTGCCAGCAGTTTCGGCACTAGCAATGAGCAGTTCTTC
>TRBV7-2|-|-|TRBJ1-5
CASSLNNQPQHF
TGTGCCAGCAGCTTAAACAATCAGCCCCAGCATTTT
>TRBV4-1|-|-|TRBJ1-1
CASSLSRDMNTEAFF
TGCGCCAGCAGCCTAAGCAGAGACATGAACACTGAAGCTTTCTTT
>TRBV30|-|-|TRBJ1-4
CAWSDTREKLFF
TGTGCCTGGAGTGACACGAGGGAAAAACTGTTTTTT
>TRBV20-1|-|-|TRBJ1-6
CSASSGAPPNSPLHF
TGCAGTGCTAGTTCAGGTGCTCCCCCCAATTCACCCCTCCACTTT
>TRBV7-9|once|-|TRBJ1-2
CASSSRTATF
TGTGCCAGCAGCTCCAGGACAGCGACCTTC
>TRBV3-1/TRBV3-2|-|TRBD1|TRBJ2-1
CASSRRDRGGLSNEQFF
TGTGCCAGCAGCCGCCGCGACAGGGGGGGGTTATCCAATGAGCAGTTCTTC
>TRBV5-1|-|-|TRBJ2-3
CASSPGQSTDTQYF
TGCGCCAGCAGCCCAGGACAAAGCACAGATACGCAGTATTTT
>TRBV2|once|-|TRBJ1-2
CASSEDGGQLGTFSVHNYGYTF
TGTGCCAGCAGTGAGGACGGTGGACAACTCGGGACATTTTCCGTCCATAACTATGGCTACACCTTC
>TRBV7-9|-|-|TRBJ1-4
CASSLGPGSGEKLFF
TGTGCCAGCAGCTTAGGTCCGGGTTCAGGAGAAAAACTGTTTTTT
>TRBV7-9|-|-|TRBJ1-4
CASSLSAGQSNEKLFF
TGTGCCAGCAGCTTATCTGCGGGGCAGTCTAATGAAAAACTGTTTTTT
>TRBV7-6|-|-|TRBJ1-5
CASSLGQYSNQPQHF
TGTGCCAGCAGCTTAGGACAGTATAGCAATCAGCCCCAGCATTTT
>TRBV6-6|-|-|TRBJ1-1
CASSTDSMATEAFF
TGTGCCAGCAGCACAGACAGTATGGCCACTGAAGCTTTCTTT
>TRBV10-1|-|-|TRBJ2-7
CASSESLGTLLNEQYF
TGCGCCAGCAGTGAGTCCTTAGGGACACTCTTGAACGAGCAGTACTTC